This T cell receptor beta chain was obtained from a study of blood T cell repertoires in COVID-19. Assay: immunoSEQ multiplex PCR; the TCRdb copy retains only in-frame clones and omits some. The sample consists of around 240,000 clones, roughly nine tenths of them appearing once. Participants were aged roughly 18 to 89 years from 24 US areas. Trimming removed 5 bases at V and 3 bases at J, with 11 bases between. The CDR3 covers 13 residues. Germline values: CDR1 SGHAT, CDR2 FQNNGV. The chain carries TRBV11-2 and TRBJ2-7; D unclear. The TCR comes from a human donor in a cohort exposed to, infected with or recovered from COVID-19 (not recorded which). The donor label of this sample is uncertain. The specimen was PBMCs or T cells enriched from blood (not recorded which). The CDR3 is CASSLRRSYEQYF. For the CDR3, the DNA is TGTGCCAGCAGCCTGCGAAGGAGCTACGAGCAGTACTTC.